The subject of this entry is one T cell receptor beta chain. No antigen is known for it. TCRdb keeps only in-frame clones here, not all; method: immunoSEQ multiplex PCR. The data hold about 120,000 clones, with 75% to 90% observed a single time. Focal radiation plus CTLA-4 blockade with ipilimumab was given to patients with chemo-refractory metastatic non-small-cell lung cancer. This record comes from a study of radiotherapy plus CTLA-4 blockade in lung cancer. About the study: Of all patients, approximately 19% responded objectively and approximately 30% showed disease control. General observations from the study: TCR clones of tumor origin grew in blood after radiotherapy plus ipilimumab. Alongside interferon-beta, early blood T cell clone dynamics were reportedly the best predictor of response.

This receptor was identified in a human donor with non-small cell lung cancer that progressed on radiotherapy plus ipilimumab. This specimen consisted of peripheral blood, obtained from a patient treated with radiotherapy plus ipilimumab.

CDR3 protein: CASQGRSTDTQYF. The CDR3 DNA sequence: TGTGCCAGCCAGGGCCGGAGCACAGATACGCAGTATTTT. The chain combines TRBV6-5 with TRBJ2-3, with D possibly matching TRBD1 (5 bases). The length of the CDR3 is 13 residues. Germline lookup yields CDR1 MNHEY and CDR2 SVGAGI. Trimming took 8 bases from V and 0 from J, leaving 9 bases between them.